Sequencing of this TCR beta chain was carried out in a study of brain T cells in children with intractable seizures. Clones were read by immunoSEQ multiplex PCR, and TCRdb kept only the in-frame ones, dropping some. The sample consists of 340,000 or so clones, 93% of them appearing once. Per germline, CDR1 SNHLY and CDR2 FYNNEI. The V and J ends lost 5 bases and 1 base respectively, with 8 bases between them. CDR3 length: 13 residues. Time point in this sample: blood from clinic visit 5 months post-surgery; TSC patient then seizure free. This sample comprised peripheral blood, obtained roughly 5 months after surgery. This sequence originates from a boy under two years old with tuberous sclerosis and intractable seizures. This chain connects TRBV2 to TRBJ2-5; perhaps TRBD1 as D (6 bases). The CDR3 here is CASSWDTQETQYF. Written as DNA, the CDR3 is TGTGCCAGCAGTTGGGACACCCAAGAGACCCAGTACTTC.